The 30 T cell receptor beta chains below all came from one sample that was sequenced in a study of tumor and adjacent non-tumor tissue in lung cancer. Three rounds of nested PCR, following a modified ARM-PCR protocol, produced the TCRbeta library. MiXCR was run by TCRdb on the multiplex PCR reads, yielding one entry per CDR3 protein. The sample lists 70,000 to 80,000 distinct CDR3 sequences, roughly two thirds occurring once. RNA was extracted from bulk tissue without any cell sorting. The sample was lung tumor tissue. The receptors derive from a middle-aged woman with non-small cell lung cancer.

This clonotype came up many times. The V call is TRBV12-3 or TRBV12-4, the J call TRBJ2-1; 7 positions agree with TRBD1. J gave up 2 bases and V 6 bases, and 7 bases lay outside the gene matches. The CDR3 covers 15 residues. DNA of the CDR3: TGTGCCAGCAGCTTAAAAGGGGGCCCCTACAATGAGCAGTTCTTC. As protein: CASSLKGGPYNEQFF.

Notes on this clonotype: At one of its ends the junction is not consistent with the germline gene, which may arise from a read error. The rearrangement uses TRBV24-1 and TRBJ2-2; TRBD1 matches 9 bases. This CDR3 is built from 20 residues. Germline values: CDR1 KGHDR, CDR2 SFDVKD. The CDR3 loop is CATRVRQGGSGGGHLGELCF. The CDR3 region has the DNA TGTGCCACCAGGGTAAGACAGGGGGGTTCTGGTGGCGGCCACCTCGGGGAGCTGTGTTTT.

This clonotype was found once. DNA of the CDR3: TGTGCCAGCAGCCCGGGACAGAGCAGCTCCTACGAGCAGTACTTC. Protein product: CASSPGQSSSYEQYF. The chain is built from TRBV28 and TRBJ2-7; 7 nucleotides match TRBD1. CDR1 is MDHEN and CDR2 is SYDVKM in the germline V gene. The CDR3 totals 15 residues. The V segment lost 6 bases and the J segment 0 bases; nucleotides outside the gene matches: 8. The full variable domain, in which reference TRBV28 and TRBJ2-7 provide the parts outside the CDR3, is DVKVTQSSRYLVKRTGEKVFLECVQDMDHENMFWYRQDPGLGLRLIYFSYDVKMKEKGDIPEGYSVSREKKERFSLILESASTNQTSMYLCASSPGQSSSYEQYFGPGTRLTVT.

As to this clonotype: A much larger clone lies a single base off, so this may be a read error. The V and J genes are TRBV5-1 and TRBJ1-5; D not resolved. Per germline, CDR1 SGHRS and CDR2 YFSETQ. The CDR3 runs 15 residues. Trimming pared 0 bases from V and 3 bases from J, leaving 10 bases between. The DNA for the CDR3 is TGCGCCAGCAGCTTGGAGGATCTCCCCAATCAGCCCCAGCATTTT. Encoded protein: CASSLEDLPNQPQHF.

This chain joins TRBV11-2 and TRBJ2-7, with 12 bases identical to TRBD2. The CDR3 is made up of 16 amino acids. CDR1 and CDR2 (germline): SGHAT, FQNNGV. The junction had 11 bases not matched to a gene; V was cut back by 5 bases and J by 6 bases. In DNA form, the CDR3 reads TGTGCCAGCAGCCTCGCTCCGCCGGGACTAGCGGGCGAGCAGTACTTC. Its protein is CASSLAPPGLAGEQYF.

Comments on this clonotype: A junction boundary mismatches the germline segment, possibly from a read error. This rearrangement joins TRBV11-2 to TRBJ2-3, with TRBD2 matching 10 bases. Per germline, CDR1 SGHAT and CDR2 FQNNGV. The CDR3 runs 15 residues. CDR3 DNA: TGTGCCAGCGGCTCACTAGCGGGGAGGACAGATATGCAGTATTTT. Encoded protein: CASGSLAGRTDMQYF.

This clonotype has only one observation. An end of the junction does not agree with germline; a read error may underlie this. The chain recombines TRBV29-1 with TRBJ2-7, with D possibly being TRBD1 (6 bases). CDR1 is SQVTM and CDR2 is ANQGSEA in the germline V gene. The CDR3 totals 14 residues. This chain's CDR3 is CSVGSPGASFELYF. CDR3 sequence (DNA): TGCAGCGTTGGGTCCCCAGGGGCCTCCTTCGAGCTGTACTTC.

The chain is built from TRBV5-5 and TRBJ2-7; tentative D call: TRBD1 (6 bases). The V and J ends lost 5 bases and 4 bases respectively, with 16 bases between them. CDR3 length: 14 amino acids. Per the germline V gene, CDR1 is SGHKS and CDR2 is YYEKEE (reference sequence). The CDR3 spells CASSSNHRAYEQYF. CDR3 bases: TGTGCCAGCAGTTCTAACCACAGGGCGTACGAGCAGTACTTC. Looking up the rest from reference TRBV5-5 and TRBJ2-7 gives the full variable domain: DAGVTQSPTHLIKTRGQQVTLRCSPISGHKSVSWYQQVLGQGPQFIFQYYEKEERGRGNFPDRFSARQFPNYSSELNVNALLLGDSALYLCASSSNHRAYEQYFGPGTRLTVT.

The gene calls are TRBV4-1 and TRBJ2-7, with D perhaps TRBD1 (6 bases). This CDR3 comprises 15 residues. Germline lookup yields CDR1 MGHRA and CDR2 YSYEKL. This chain's CDR3 is CTNSPGHQDKPEQYF. CDR3 sequence (DNA): TGCACCAACAGCCCGGGACATCAAGACAAACCCGAGCAGTACTTC.

Points on this clonotype: Mismatch with germline at one junction end may stem from a read error. V is TRBV4-1 and J is TRBJ2-1, with D perhaps matching TRBD2 (6 bases). The V gene's germline CDR1 is MGHRA and CDR2 YSYEKL. The CDR3 runs 15 residues. The CDR3 DNA reads as TGCGTCAGCAGAATGGGGCGGGGAATCTTCAATGAGCAGTTCTTC. This sequence encodes CVSRMGRGIFNEQFF.

In regard to this clonotype: A read error may account for a junction end that differs from germline. The CDR3 loop reads CASSLVSGPTTEVFF. The CDR3 nucleotides are TGTGCCAGCAGCTTAGTGTCAGGACCGACCACTGAAGTTTTCTTT. This rearrangement joins TRBV11-2 to TRBJ1-1; D remains unclear. CDR1 is SGHAT, CDR2 FQNNGV, per germline. The CDR3 length is 15 residues.

On this clonotype itself: A much bigger clone sits one base away, suggesting this may be a read error. The chain combines TRBV20-1 with TRBJ2-1; D may be TRBD2 (6 bases). The CDR3 contains 14 residues. Germline CDR1 and CDR2: DFQATT and SNEGSKA (reference sequence). CDR3 in DNA: TGCAGTGCTAGGGTCCCAGGGAGGCCTAATGAGCACTTCTTC. The encoded protein is CSARVPGRPNEHFF.

Points on this clonotype: This may arise from a read error, as a much more abundant clone is one base away. This sequence joins TRBV20-1 and TRBJ1-1; D unclear. Per germline, CDR1 DFQATT and CDR2 SNEGSKA (reference sequence). The CDR3 is 14 amino acids. The DNA of the CDR3 is TGCAATGCTAGAGATATTTTGGGCTCCACTGAAGCTTTCTTT. It encodes CNARDILGSTEAFF.

As concerns this clonotype: Compared with germline, one end of the junction differs, possibly owing to a read error. The J gene is TRBJ2-7, the V gene TRBV5-1, with 8 bases that match TRBD2. The CDR3 is made up of 14 amino acids. Germline V CDR1 and CDR2: SGHRS, YFSETQ. The CDR3 DNA reads TGCCCCAGCAGCCAAAGCGGGAGCTCCTACGAGCAGTACTTC. This codes for CPSSQSGSSYEQYF. The whole variable domain, filled in from reference TRBV5-1 and TRBJ2-7, reads KAGVTQTPRYLIKTRGQQVTLSCSPISGHRSVSWYQQTPGQGLQFLFEYFSETQRNKGNFPGRFSGRQFSNSRSEMNVSTLELGDSALYLCPSSQSGSSYEQYFGPGTRLTVT.

Comments on this clonotype: The junction shows a germline mismatch at one end, possibly a read error. The rearrangement links TRBV4-2 to TRBJ2-1, with 10 positions matching TRBD2. This CDR3 has 18 amino acids. Germline values: CDR1 LGHNA, CDR2 YNFKEQ. CDR3 loop: CASSHDYRTSGTYNEQLF. CDR3 coding DNA: TGTGCCAGCAGCCATGATTACCGGACTAGCGGCACCTACAATGAGCAGCTCTTC.

This clonotype is a singleton in its sample. This CDR3 fails to terminate in the conserved phenylalanine or tryptophan, so it likely reflects a read error. Because the CDR3's place on the DNA is in doubt, the DNA is left out and the CDR3 is given as listed by TCRdb. The chain couples TRBV6-6 to TRBJ1-1; the table calls TRBD1, which could not be checked here. Termini included, the CDR3 measures 13 amino acids. Germline V gives CDR1 MNHNY, CDR2 SVGAGI (reference sequence). CDR3 protein: CASSSRGIAEAFL.

Concerning this clonotype itself: At one end, the junction sequence differs from germline, possibly due to a read error. This sequence joins TRBV11-2 and TRBJ2-1; D tentatively fits TRBD1 or TRBD2 (5 bases each). Germline-derived CDR1 and CDR2 are SGHAT and FQNNGV. This CDR3 region has 16 residues. The CDR3 DNA is TGCGCCAGCAGCTTAGAGCCACTAACGGGGCGCAATGAGCAGTTCTTC. Translating gives CASSLEPLTGRNEQFF.

As to this clonotype: A read error may produce the germline difference seen at one junction end. The CDR3 sequence: CASNAQGSNQNTQYF. In nucleotides, the CDR3 is TGCGCCAGCAATGCACAAGGAAGCAATCAAAATACGCAATATTTT. V usage is TRBV10-1 and J usage is TRBJ2-3; unclear D gene. The germline V gene has CDR1 WNHNN and CDR2 SYGVQD (reference sequence). The CDR3 totals 15 residues.

The rearrangement links TRBV23-1 to TRBJ2-4; tentative D call: TRBD1 (5 bases). TRBV23-1 is classed as an ORF, of uncertain function. The CDR3 covers 18 residues. Trimming stripped 2 bases from V and 2 bases from J, with 19 bases between. The CDR3 nucleotides are TGCGCCAGCAGTCAAACCCATCTACAGGTCCATTCCAAAAACATTCAGTACTTC. It codes for CASSQTHLQVHSKNIQYF.

The rearrangement links TRBV10-3 to TRBJ2-7; no clear D. The CDR3 totals 13 residues. Germline V gene sequence: CDR1 ENHRY, CDR2 SYGVKD. Here the CDR3 reads CTISESISYEQYF. The CDR3 DNA is TGTACTATCAGTGAGTCAATCAGCTACGAGCAGTACTTC.

Remarks on this clonotype: A read error may be the cause here, since a much bigger clone is one base away. The genes are TRBV20-1 and TRBJ2-7; 8 bases match TRBD2. CDR1 and CDR2 from the germline V gene are DFQATT and SNEGSKA (reference sequence). This CDR3 is built from 18 residues. J gave up 0 bases and V 3 bases, and 16 bases lay outside the gene matches. DNA of the CDR3: TGCAGTGCTAGGATGCCGGGACTAGTGGGAGACCTCTCCTACGAGCAGTACTTC. This translates into CSARMPGLVGDLSYEQYF.

Note on this clonotype: This sequence may be a read error, since a much larger clone differs from it by one base. This sequence joins TRBV5-1 and TRBJ1-4; D unresolved. The CDR3 runs to 17 residues. Germline CDR1 reads SGHRS; CDR2 reads YFSETQ. Trimming pared 0 bases from V and 4 bases from J, leaving 16 bases between. The CDR3 nucleotides read TGCGCCAGCAGCTTGGTAACAGCCAATTCCCTTAATGAAAAACTGTTTTTT. It codes for CASSLVTANSLNEKLFF.

The chain employs TRBV4-1 and TRBJ2-2; 9 nucleotides align to TRBD2. V lost 6 bases and J lost 7; bases outside the gene matches: 15. Germline CDR1 reads MGHRA; CDR2 reads YSYEKL. The CDR3 is made up of 17 amino acids. In DNA, the CDR3 is TGCGCCAGCAGTCGTTTATTAGCGGGAGTTAACGGCGGGGAGCTGTTTTTT. Protein product: CASSRLLAGVNGGELFF.

This chain joins TRBV6-5 and TRBJ1-1, with a weak D call TRBD1 (5 bases). The CDR3 runs to 12 residues. The ends were cut back, 10 bases at V and 7 bases at J, with 16 bases in the middle. Germline V gene lookup returns CDR1 MNHEY and CDR2 SVGAGI. CDR3 bases: TGTGCCAACGGCAACATGGGGCATGAAGCTTTCTTT. Amino acids: CANGNMGHEAFF.

Regarding this clonotype: It may be a read error: a sequence one base away is much more abundant. As the CDR3 is not closed by the conserved phenylalanine or tryptophan, this likely results from a read error. The rearrangement links TRBV7-9 to TRBJ1-5; a weak D match, TRBD1 (6 bases). Trimming left V 4 bases short and J 3 bases short, with 10 bases between. The length of the CDR3 is 14 residues. Per the germline V gene, CDR1 is SEHNR and CDR2 is FQNEAQ (reference sequence). CDR3 nucleotide sequence: TGTGCCAGCAGCTCTGACAGGAACAATCAGCCCCAGCATTCT. This gives the protein CASSSDRNNQPQHS.

The CDR3 here is CASSLEGGASDGNEQFF. DNA for the CDR3: TGTGCCAGCAGCTTAGAGGGGGGGGCTAGCGACGGGAATGAGCAGTTCTTC. The chain uses TRBV7-9 and TRBJ2-1, with D tentatively TRBD2 (7 bases). From germline, CDR1 is SEHNR and CDR2 FQNEAQ (reference sequence). The V and J ends lost 1 base and 7 bases respectively, with 20 bases between them. The CDR3 extends over 17 amino acids.

This clonotype appeared many times. The rearrangement uses TRBV12-3 or TRBV12-4 and TRBJ2-3, with D possibly called TRBD1 or TRBD2 (5 bases each). The CDR3 is 18 residues long. Trimming cost V 2 bases and J 0 bases, with 18 bases left between them. CDR3 DNA sequence: TGTGCCAGCAGTTTAAAAGGTCCAGGGACGTACAGCACAGATACGCAGTATTTT. This codes for CASSLKGPGTYSTDTQYF.

This clonotype was seen only once. Germline is not matched at one junction end, which may reflect a read error. The J gene is TRBJ2-1, the V gene TRBV11-2, with a possible D match to TRBD1 (5 bases). The CDR3 length is 14 residues. The germline gives CDR1 SGHAT, CDR2 FQNNGV. CDR3 nucleotides: TGTGCCAGCAGCCCGCAGGCAGGGTACAATGAGCAGTCCTTC. It encodes CASSPQAGYNEQSF.

As to this clonotype: Since a much larger clone is just one base distant, this may be a read error. The chain is built from TRBV5-1 and TRBJ2-3, with D hard to call. V was trimmed by 6 bases and J by 1 base, leaving 9 bases between them. Germline V gene lookup returns CDR1 SGHRS and CDR2 YFSETQ. The CDR3 sequence is 13 residues long. DNA for the CDR3: TGCGCCAGCAACTTAGAGGGCACAGATACGCAGTATTTT. Translation gives CASNLEGTDTQYF.

The chain joins TRBV29-1 to TRBJ2-1; 11 bases align to TRBD2. Germline values: CDR1 SQVTM, CDR2 ANQGSEA. The CDR3 is 15 residues long. The CDR3 nucleotides read TGCAAGATACCTAGCGGGAGGACCTTTTTTTATGAGCAGTTCTTC. Translated: CKIPSGRTFFYEQFF.